The next 9 T cell receptor beta chains were all read from a single sample in a study of T cells in Graves' hyperthyroidism and ophthalmopathy. RNA transcripts were the template for amplifying TCR beta CDR3 regions. The HTBI primer set served for first-round RT-PCR of the TCR CDR3. Using its own MiXCR run on the multiplex PCR reads, TCRdb lists one record per CDR3 protein. The repertoire holds roughly 170,000 distinct CDR3 sequences, with 15% to 20% as singletons. The sequenced material came from blood. These receptors all come from a woman aged 50 to 65 with Graves' hyperthyroidism.

This clonotype was detected ten times or more. This sequence joins TRBV27 and TRBJ2-7, with 7 bases aligning to TRBD1. The CDR3 runs 16 residues. The V gene end was trimmed by 5 bases and the J gene end by 0 bases; junction bases not matched to a gene: 10. CDR1 and CDR2 (germline): MNHEY, SMNVEV (reference sequence). The CDR3: CASSTNKGQNSYEQYF. In nucleotides, the CDR3 is TGTGCCAGCAGTACCAATAAGGGACAGAACTCCTACGAGCAGTACTTC.

V is TRBV28 and J is TRBJ2-2; D is perhaps TRBD1 (6 bases). Germline V gene lookup returns CDR1 MDHEN and CDR2 SYDVKM. The CDR3 sequence is 17 residues long. V was trimmed by 5 bases and J by 13 bases, leaving 29 bases between them. The CDR3 loop reads CASSPLGRGLESGLLFF. The CDR3 nucleotides read TGTGCCAGCAGTCCCCTAGGCAGGGGTCTAGAATCAGGGCTGCTGTTTTTT.

There are many counts of this clonotype. CDR3 sequence: CASNSIPGTPNTEAFF. DNA for the CDR3: TGTGCCAGCAACTCCATCCCAGGGACACCGAACACTGAAGCTTTCTTT. The rearrangement joins TRBV28 to TRBJ1-1; possibly TRBD1 for D (6 bases). With 7 bases removed from V and 1 base from J, the gap between germline ends came to 19 bases. This CDR3 contains 16 residues. Germline V gene sequence: CDR1 MDHEN, CDR2 SYDVKM.

This clonotype was counted many times. The chain combines TRBV29-1 with TRBJ2-5; 7 bases are shared with TRBD2. The V segment lost 6 bases and the J segment 5 bases; nucleotides outside the gene matches: 6. The CDR3 loop spans 12 amino acids. The germline V gene has CDR1 SQVTM and CDR2 ANQGSEA. CDR3 DNA sequence: TGCAGCGTGCCCGGACTAGTGGAGACCCAGTACTTC. Encoded protein: CSVPGLVETQYF.

This chain links TRBV20-1 with TRBJ2-2; 9 bases are a match to TRBD2. Germline V lookup: CDR1 DFQATT, CDR2 SNEGSKA (reference sequence). The CDR3 runs to 16 residues. J gave up 2 bases and V 3 bases, and 7 bases lay outside the gene matches. CDR3 amino acids: CSARARLAANTGELFF. DNA of the CDR3: TGCAGTGCTAGGGCTAGACTAGCGGCAAACACCGGGGAGCTGTTTTTT.

This clonotype was counted ten times or more. The chain recombines TRBV7-9 with TRBJ1-4; D not certain. Trimming took 6 bases from V and 8 from J, leaving 7 bases between them. The CDR3 is 11 amino acids. Germline-derived CDR1 and CDR2 are SEHNR and FQNEAQ (reference sequence). The CDR3: CASRGGEKLFF. The CDR3 nucleotides read TGTGCCAGCAGGGGTGGGGAAAAACTGTTTTTT. Full variable domain (rest looked up from reference TRBV7-9 and TRBJ1-4): DTGVSQNPRHKITKRGQNVTFRCDPISEHNRLYWYRQTLGQGPEFLTYFQNEAQLEKSRLLSDRFSAERPKGSFSTLEIQRTEQGDSAMYLCASRGGEKLFFGSGTQLSVL.

This clonotype has at least ten counts. The chain recombines TRBV3-1 with TRBJ2-5; no clear D. The CDR3 is 12 amino acids. Trimming shortened V by 1 base and J by 6 bases, and 6 bases separated the two germline ends. In germline, CDR1 is LGHDT, CDR2 YNNKEL (reference sequence). CDR3 sequence: CASSQALQTQYF. The CDR3 DNA sequence: TGTGCCAGCAGCCAAGCACTGCAGACCCAGTACTTC.

This rearrangement joins TRBV9 to TRBJ1-3; D uncertain. The CDR3 spans 13 residues. V was trimmed by 0 bases and J by 4 bases, leaving 5 bases between them. CDR1 and CDR2 from the germline V gene are SGDLS and YYNGEE. CDR3 nucleotide sequence: TGTGCCAGCAGCGTAGAGGCGGGAAACACCATATATTTT. This codes for CASSVEAGNTIYF.

The chain couples TRBV20-1 to TRBJ1-3; D unresolved. V was clipped by 0 bases and J by 2 bases, with 8 bases between them. There are 14 residues in the CDR3. Germline assignment: CDR1 DFQATT and CDR2 SNEGSKA (reference sequence). The CDR3, as DNA: TGCAGTGCTAGAGAGTGGACGGCTGGAAACACCATATATTTT. This gives the protein CSAREWTAGNTIYF.